The entry below describes one T cell receptor beta chain. Germline V lookup: CDR1 LGHNA, CDR2 YSLEER. The CDR3 loop spans 15 amino acids. Trimming shortened V by 6 bases and J by 5 bases, and 17 bases separated the two germline ends. Survey-level immunoSEQ sequencing profiled the TCR beta repertoire. The method was immunoSEQ multiplex PCR; TCRdb's version includes in-frame clones alone and lacks a portion of them. The data contain tens of thousands of clones, around 95% of them singletons. This TCR derives from a man aged 35-49 years with rheumatoid arthritis. The chain carries TRBV4-3 and TRBJ2-1; weak D call: TRBD2 (6 bases). Material for sequencing was PBMCs. For the CDR3, the DNA is TGCGCCAGCAGTCATTCCGGGACTGCCGACAATGAGCAGTTCTTC. Protein: CASSHSGTADNEQFF.